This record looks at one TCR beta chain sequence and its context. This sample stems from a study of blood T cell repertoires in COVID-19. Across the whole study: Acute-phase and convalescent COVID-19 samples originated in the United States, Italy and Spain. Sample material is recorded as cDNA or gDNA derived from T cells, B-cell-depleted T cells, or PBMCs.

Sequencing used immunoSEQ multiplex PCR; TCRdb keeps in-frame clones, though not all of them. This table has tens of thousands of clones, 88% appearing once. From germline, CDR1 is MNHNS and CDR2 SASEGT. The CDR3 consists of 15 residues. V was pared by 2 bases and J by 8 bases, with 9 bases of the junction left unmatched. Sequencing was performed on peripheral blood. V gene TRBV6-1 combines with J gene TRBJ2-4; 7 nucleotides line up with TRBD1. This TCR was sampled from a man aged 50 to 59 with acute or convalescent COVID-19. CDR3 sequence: CASSELDRVGDIQYF. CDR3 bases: TGTGCCAGCAGTGAACTCGACAGGGTGGGAGACATTCAGTACTTC.